This TCR beta chain was profiled in a study of cytomegalovirus exposure and HLA in healthy donors. Study background: Prior work identified some 120 million unique TCR beta sequences in about 179 million T cells.

The primer mix had 60 Vbeta and 13 Jbeta primers. Profiled with immunoSEQ multiplex PCR; TCRdb holds only in-frame clones, not every one. The sample carries about 150,000 clones, about two thirds recorded once. Donors sampled were nominally healthy, though unrecorded immune exposures were likely. The CDR3 covers 14 residues. The germline CDR1 and CDR2 sequences are MNHEY and SVGAGI. V lost 4 bases, J lost 5 bases, and 6 bases stayed unmatched. The sequenced sample consisted of PBMCs. This clonotype was sampled from a man in his forties or fifties in good health and CMV-seropositive. The gene calls are TRBV6-5 and TRBJ2-5; TRBD2 agrees at 8 bases. The CDR3 region has the DNA TGTGCCAGCAGTTTCCAGACTAGCGTGGAGACCCAGTACTTC. It specifies CASSFQTSVETQYF.